These T cell receptor beta chains were read from a single sample in a study of CD8 T cells in Susac syndrome. One entry per CDR3 protein, called by TCRdb with MiXCR from the immunoSEQ multiplex PCR reads. The repertoire includes about 300,000 distinct CDR3 sequences, around 89% of them detected once, and more than 0.15% sits in the top ten. The specimen was CD8+ T cells from PBMCs. These receptors were taken from a human donor with multiple sclerosis. Both conserved end residues are part of each CDR3. The D gene is left open where the match is weak. Size is omitted from some rows. Given values are once, few, many or a class for expanded clones.

V gene: TRBV9; clone size: .; D gene: .; J gene: TRBJ1-2; CDR3 protein: CASSKDRGNPYGYTF; CDR3 DNA: TGTGCCAGCAGCAAAGACCGGGGAAACCCCTATGGCTACACCTTC
V gene: TRBV5-6; clone size: .; D gene: .; J gene: TRBJ2-5; CDR3 protein: CASSLSGGLGETQYF; CDR3 DNA: TGTGCCAGCAGCTTGAGTGGGGGGCTAGGGGAGACCCAGTACTTC
V gene: TRBV19; clone size: .; D gene: .; J gene: TRBJ2-6; CDR3 protein: CASSFVLSRPPHSGANVLTF; CDR3 DNA: TGTGCCAGTAGTTTCGTGTTATCCCGCCCCCCCCACTCTGGGGCCAACGTCCTGACTTTC
V gene: TRBV9; clone size: .; D gene: .; J gene: TRBJ2-3; CDR3 protein: CASSVSLSGGTDTQYF; CDR3 DNA: TGTGCCAGCAGCGTCTCGTTGTCGGGGGGCACAGATACGCAGTATTTT
V gene: TRBV20-1; clone size: .; D gene: TRBD1; J gene: TRBJ1-1; CDR3 protein: CSAPGQVNTEAFF; CDR3 DNA: TGCAGTGCGCCCGGACAGGTGAACACTGAAGCTTTCTTT
V gene: TRBV20-1; clone size: .; D gene: TRBD1; J gene: TRBJ1-3; CDR3 protein: CSAPHRDRGITIYF; CDR3 DNA: TGCAGTGCGCCACACCGGGACAGGGGGATCACCATATATTTT
V gene: TRBV3-1; clone size: .; D gene: .; J gene: TRBJ2-2; CDR3 protein: CAGRLNTGELFF; CDR3 DNA: TGTGCCGGCCGCCTGAACACCGGGGAGCTGTTTTTT
V gene: TRBV20-1; clone size: .; D gene: .; J gene: TRBJ1-1; CDR3 protein: CSATSGRSDTEAFF; CDR3 DNA: TGCAGTGCTACGTCGGGACGGTCGGACACTGAAGCTTTCTTT
V gene: TRBV7-3; clone size: .; D gene: .; J gene: TRBJ2-5; CDR3 protein: CASSSSGGGETQYF; CDR3 DNA: TGTGCCAGCAGCTCCTCCGGGGGTGGAGAGACCCAGTACTTC
V gene: TRBV28; clone size: once; D gene: .; J gene: TRBJ2-7; CDR3 protein: CASSFEPHYEQYF; CDR3 DNA: TGTGCCAGCAGTTTCGAACCCCACTACGAGCAGTACTTC
V gene: TRBV6-5; clone size: .; D gene: TRBD2; J gene: TRBJ2-7; CDR3 protein: CASSYSKGTSGRAGYEQYF; CDR3 DNA: TGTGCCAGCAGTTACTCGAAAGGGACTAGCGGGAGGGCCGGATACGAGCAGTACTTC
V gene: TRBV18; clone size: .; D gene: TRBD2; J gene: TRBJ2-1; CDR3 protein: CASSPPSGGYNEQFF; CDR3 DNA: TGTGCCAGCTCACCACCGAGCGGGGGATACAATGAGCAGTTCTTC
V gene: TRBV29-1; clone size: .; D gene: TRBD1; J gene: TRBJ2-7; CDR3 protein: CSVSGQMYEQYF; CDR3 DNA: TGCAGCGTATCGGGACAGATGTACGAGCAGTACTTC
V gene: TRBV28; clone size: few; D gene: .; J gene: TRBJ2-7; CDR3 protein: CASSLVPTSYEQYF; CDR3 DNA: TGTGCCAGCAGTTTAGTCCCCACCTCCTACGAGCAGTACTTC
V gene: TRBV19; clone size: .; D gene: .; J gene: TRBJ1-5; CDR3 protein: CASSLLGHNQPQHF; CDR3 DNA: TGTGCCAGTAGTCTCCTGGGACACAATCAGCCCCAGCATTTT
V gene: TRBV9; clone size: .; D gene: TRBD2; J gene: TRBJ2-5; CDR3 protein: CASSPAGQSGSETQYF; CDR3 DNA: TGTGCCAGCAGCCCCGCAGGCCAAAGCGGGAGTGAGACCCAGTACTTC
V gene: TRBV6-2/TRBV6-3; clone size: few; D gene: TRBD1; J gene: TRBJ2-1; CDR3 protein: CASSLQGVTYNEQFF; CDR3 DNA: TGTGCCAGCAGTTTACAGGGGGTAACCTACAATGAGCAGTTCTTC
V gene: TRBV19; clone size: .; D gene: .; J gene: TRBJ2-6; CDR3 protein: CASSTGTRGANVLTF; CDR3 DNA: TGTGCCAGTAGTACGGGCACTCGTGGGGCCAACGTCCTGACTTTC
V gene: TRBV19; clone size: .; D gene: .; J gene: TRBJ2-1; CDR3 protein: CASSASVEQFF; CDR3 DNA: TGTGCCAGTAGTGCCTCGGTCGAGCAGTTCTTC
V gene: TRBV19; clone size: .; D gene: TRBD1; J gene: TRBJ1-1; CDR3 protein: CASTRQGMPVNTEAFF; CDR3 DNA: TGTGCCAGTACCAGACAGGGGATGCCCGTGAACACTGAAGCTTTCTTT
V gene: TRBV4-3; clone size: .; D gene: TRBD1; J gene: TRBJ2-5; CDR3 protein: CASSHGTGNQETQYF; CDR3 DNA: TGCGCCAGCAGCCACGGGACAGGGAACCAAGAGACCCAGTACTTC
V gene: TRBV14; clone size: .; D gene: .; J gene: TRBJ2-1; CDR3 protein: CASSQDLREQFF; CDR3 DNA: TGTGCCAGCAGCCAAGATTTGAGGGAGCAGTTCTTC
V gene: TRBV20-1; clone size: .; D gene: .; J gene: TRBJ2-4; CDR3 protein: CSARQGLAKNIQYF; CDR3 DNA: TGCAGTGCTCGGCAGGGGCTAGCCAAAAACATTCAGTACTTC
V gene: TRBV29-1; clone size: .; D gene: .; J gene: TRBJ2-5; CDR3 protein: CSVLGRRKQETQYF; CDR3 DNA: TGCAGCGTGCTGGGACGGAGGAAACAAGAGACCCAGTACTTC
V gene: TRBV7-8; clone size: few; D gene: .; J gene: TRBJ2-3; CDR3 protein: CASSPYTDTQYF; CDR3 DNA: TGTGCCAGCAGCCCCTACACAGATACGCAGTATTTT
V gene: TRBV19; clone size: .; D gene: TRBD1; J gene: TRBJ2-2; CDR3 protein: CASNDRGYHTGELFF; CDR3 DNA: TGTGCCAGTAACGACAGGGGGTATCACACCGGGGAGCTGTTTTTT
V gene: TRBV4-3; clone size: .; D gene: .; J gene: TRBJ2-7; CDR3 protein: CASSHWGRGYEQYF; CDR3 DNA: TGCGCCAGCAGCCATTGGGGCAGGGGTTACGAGCAGTACTTC
V gene: TRBV4-1; clone size: .; D gene: TRBD2; J gene: TRBJ2-3; CDR3 protein: CASSQGRGGSTDTQYF; CDR3 DNA: TGCGCCAGCAGCCAAGGGCGGGGGGGAAGCACAGATACGCAGTATTTT
V gene: TRBV6-1; clone size: .; D gene: .; J gene: TRBJ2-3; CDR3 protein: CASSPMSRARFTDTQYF; CDR3 DNA: TGTGCCAGCAGCCCCATGAGCCGGGCTCGCTTCACAGATACGCAGTATTTT
V gene: TRBV13; clone size: .; D gene: TRBD1; J gene: TRBJ1-1; CDR3 protein: CASSKLRGQETEAFF; CDR3 DNA: TGTGCCAGCAGCAAGCTGAGGGGGCAGGAGACTGAAGCTTTCTTT
V gene: TRBV19; clone size: .; D gene: TRBD2; J gene: TRBJ2-3; CDR3 protein: CASSSWTSGVPDTQYF; CDR3 DNA: TGTGCCAGTAGTTCGTGGACTAGCGGAGTCCCAGATACGCAGTATTTT
V gene: TRBV14; clone size: .; D gene: TRBD2; J gene: TRBJ2-3; CDR3 protein: CASSQGVGSGDPVQYF; CDR3 DNA: TGTGCCAGCAGCCAAGGTGTGGGTAGCGGGGACCCGGTGCAGTATTTT
V gene: TRBV19; clone size: .; D gene: TRBD1; J gene: TRBJ2-7; CDR3 protein: CASSTYGTVMEQYF; CDR3 DNA: TGTGCCAGTAGTACCTACGGGACAGTGATGGAGCAGTACTTC
V gene: TRBV4-2; clone size: .; D gene: .; J gene: TRBJ2-7; CDR3 protein: CASSQGTEGQERLYYEQYF; CDR3 DNA: TGTGCCAGCAGCCAAGGGACAGAAGGGCAGGAGAGGCTTTACTACGAGCAGTACTTC
V gene: TRBV24-1; clone size: .; D gene: .; J gene: TRBJ2-3; CDR3 protein: CATRSGSDTQYF; CDR3 DNA: TGTGCCACCAGATCAGGATCAGATACGCAGTATTTT
V gene: TRBV2; clone size: once; D gene: .; J gene: TRBJ2-2; CDR3 protein: CASITVGELFF; CDR3 DNA: TGTGCCAGCATTACTGTCGGGGAGCTGTTTTTT
V gene: TRBV6-4; clone size: .; D gene: .; J gene: TRBJ1-4; CDR3 protein: CASSEVLWGGEKLFF; CDR3 DNA: TGTGCCAGCAGTGAAGTCCTGTGGGGGGGAGAAAAACTGTTTTTT
V gene: TRBV4-3; clone size: .; D gene: .; J gene: TRBJ2-1; CDR3 protein: CASSQELDSSYNEQFF; CDR3 DNA: TGCGCCAGCAGCCAAGAGCTGGACAGCTCCTACAATGAGCAGTTCTTC
V gene: TRBV29-1; clone size: .; D gene: .; J gene: TRBJ2-1; CDR3 protein: CSVGQSRSYNEQFF; CDR3 DNA: TGCAGCGTTGGACAGAGCCGCTCCTACAATGAGCAGTTCTTC
V gene: TRBV19; clone size: .; D gene: .; J gene: TRBJ2-3; CDR3 protein: CASSIEPGSTDTQYF; CDR3 DNA: TGTGCCAGTAGTATAGAGCCGGGATCGACAGATACGCAGTATTTT
V gene: TRBV19; clone size: .; D gene: .; J gene: TRBJ2-7; CDR3 protein: CASSRYGVSDEQYF; CDR3 DNA: TGTGCCAGTAGTAGATATGGGGTGTCGGACGAGCAGTACTTC
V gene: TRBV28; clone size: .; D gene: .; J gene: TRBJ2-3; CDR3 protein: CASSYRGSDTQYF; CDR3 DNA: TGTGCCAGCAGTTATCGGGGATCAGATACGCAGTATTTT
V gene: TRBV4-3; clone size: .; D gene: TRBD1; J gene: TRBJ2-1; CDR3 protein: CASSHPPNAGTGSYNEQFF; CDR3 DNA: TGCGCCAGCAGCCACCCCCCAAACGCTGGGACAGGCTCCTACAATGAGCAGTTCTTC
V gene: TRBV6-2/TRBV6-3; clone size: .; D gene: TRBD2; J gene: TRBJ2-7; CDR3 protein: CASSYEREASYEQYF; CDR3 DNA: TGTGCCAGCAGTTACGAGCGGGAGGCCTCCTACGAGCAGTACTTC
V gene: TRBV6-2/TRBV6-3; clone size: .; D gene: TRBD1; J gene: TRBJ1-4; CDR3 protein: CASSYGTGTGDEKLFF; CDR3 DNA: TGTGCCAGCAGTTACGGGACCGGGACAGGGGATGAAAAACTGTTTTTT
V gene: TRBV12-3/TRBV12-4; clone size: .; D gene: .; J gene: TRBJ1-5; CDR3 protein: CASSLPRQPQHF; CDR3 DNA: TGTGCCAGCAGCCTCCCGAGGCAGCCCCAGCATTTT
V gene: TRBV6-1; clone size: .; D gene: TRBD1; J gene: TRBJ2-3; CDR3 protein: CASSGPPGQGTDTQYF; CDR3 DNA: TGTGCCAGCAGTGGCCCTCCAGGACAGGGCACAGATACGCAGTATTTT
V gene: TRBV29-1; clone size: .; D gene: .; J gene: TRBJ2-7; CDR3 protein: CSARDRHYEQYF; CDR3 DNA: TGCAGCGCCCGGGACCGTCACTACGAGCAGTACTTC
V gene: TRBV4-1; clone size: .; D gene: TRBD1; J gene: TRBJ2-7; CDR3 protein: CASSQGTGDPYEQYF; CDR3 DNA: TGCGCCAGCAGCCAAGGGACAGGGGACCCCTACGAGCAGTACTTC
V gene: TRBV6-4; clone size: .; D gene: .; J gene: TRBJ2-3; CDR3 protein: CASSESVELTDTQYF; CDR3 DNA: TGTGCCAGCAGTGAGTCGGTGGAGCTCACAGATACGCAGTATTTT
V gene: TRBV4-1; clone size: few; D gene: TRBD2; J gene: TRBJ2-1; CDR3 protein: CASSQGASGEHYNEQFF; CDR3 DNA: TGCGCCAGCAGCCAAGGGGCTAGCGGGGAACACTACAATGAGCAGTTCTTC
V gene: TRBV4-1; clone size: .; D gene: .; J gene: TRBJ2-7; CDR3 protein: CASSPGYGTYEQYF; CDR3 DNA: TGCGCCAGCAGCCCAGGTTACGGGACCTACGAGCAGTACTTC
V gene: TRBV11-2; clone size: once; D gene: .; J gene: TRBJ1-1; CDR3 protein: CASSLVRQGNTEAFF; CDR3 DNA: TGTGCCAGCAGCTTAGTCCGGCAGGGGAACACTGAAGCTTTCTTT
V gene: TRBV6-4; clone size: once; D gene: .; J gene: TRBJ2-6; CDR3 protein: CASSEAWGANVLTF; CDR3 DNA: TGTGCCAGCAGTGAGGCTTGGGGGGCCAACGTCCTGACTTTC